The T cell receptor (beta chain) under discussion was sequenced for a study of T cells in Graves' hyperthyroidism and ophthalmopathy. Uncontrolled infections, other autoimmune diseases, pregnancy or lactation led to exclusion of patients. This clonotype was counted only a few times. This CDR3 contains 14 residues. Trimming left V 5 bases short and J 9 bases short, with 17 bases between. The V gene's germline CDR1 is MGHRA and CDR2 YSYEKL. Amplified TCR beta CDR3 regions came from RNA transcripts. HTBI primers were used for first-round RT-PCR of the TCR CDR3. In TCRdb, the multiplex PCR reads were re-called with MiXCR into one record per CDR3 protein. The table includes approximately 720,000 distinct CDR3 sequences, around a sixth detected once.

The J gene is TRBJ2-1, the V gene TRBV4-1; D perhaps matches TRBD2 (5 bases). Sequencing was done on a sample of blood. This clonotype was sampled from a woman aged 45-65 years with Graves' hyperthyroidism that later progressed to Graves' ophthalmopathy. The CDR3 DNA reads as TGCGCCAGCAGCGGACGGTCCGGGATTGGTGAGCAGTTCTTC. Translating it yields CASSGRSGIGEQFF.